The following is a TCR beta chain sequence with its context. Its cognate antigen is unknown. This sample was included in a study of siplizumab effects on memory and regulatory T cells. Findings and caveats of the study: Just a small share of alloreactive clones was traced back to unstimulated subsets. The mean Treg-derived percentage of mappable alloreactive CD4+ clones was 65% to 75% with siplizumab compared with 26.9% in controls.

Trimming removed 0 bases at V and 2 bases at J, with 9 bases between. This CDR3 region has 16 residues. Germline V gives CDR1 SGHRS, CDR2 YFSETQ. The assay covered some 98,000 TCR templates per sample. Measured with immunoSEQ multiplex PCR; TCRdb has only the in-frame clones, and not every one. The table lists under 95,000 clones, 85% to 95% of them singletons. V gene TRBV5-1 combines with J gene TRBJ2-6; D is unresolved. This receptor was taken from a human donor in good health. Sequencing used non-Treg CD4+ T cells sorted from blood. CDR3 DNA: TGCGCCAGCAGCTTGGGGGCGGTACCTGGGGCCAACGTCCTGACTTTC. Amino acid sequence: CASSLGAVPGANVLTF.